This TCR beta chain emerged from a study of blood T cell repertoires in COVID-19. Study overall: Material from acute and convalescent COVID-19 was sourced from the United States, Italy and Spain. From T cells, B-cell-depleted T cells, or PBMCs came the material, which was cDNA or gDNA.

V was trimmed by 6 bases and J by 7 bases, leaving 12 bases between them. The CDR3 consists of 12 residues. The germline V gene has CDR1 KGHSH and CDR2 LQKENI. In the original analysis: Nucleated cell number was recorded as an estimate derived from reference gene primer amplification. The data were produced by immunoSEQ multiplex PCR, yet TCRdb's version contains in-frame clones alone and is incomplete. The V and J calls and clone size are taken from that table; D and trimming were inferred from the DNA. The sample has around 250,000 clones; about 82% are singletons. Sample: peripheral blood. The receptor was derived from an elderly woman with COVID-19, enrolled during active disease. The V call is TRBV18, the J call TRBJ1-1, with D possibly TRBD1 on 6 matching bases. CDR3 DNA sequence: TGTGCCAGCTCGACCTCAGGGGTTGAAGCTTTCTTT. This translates into CASSTSGVEAFF.